This is a list of T cell receptor beta chains from one sample in a study of blood T cells in healthy people across ages. From the 5' RACE reads, TCRdb called clonotypes with MiXCR, one entry per CDR3 protein. The table lists fewer than 700,000 distinct CDR3 sequences, around half of them singletons. The sequenced sample consisted of blood. These receptors were collected from an elderly man in good health. CDR3s include the opening cysteine and the closing phenylalanine or tryptophan. The order of the fields is clone size, J gene, D gene, V gene, CDR3 DNA, CDR3 protein. A D gene is named only where the DNA matches it firmly. The size entry is marked missing in some rows and otherwise reads once, few, many or a size class.

NA,TRBJ2-5,NA,TRBV18,TGTGCCAGCTCCGTCGGCCGGATAGACGGCAATGAGCAGTACTTC,CASSVGRIDGNEQYF
many,TRBJ2-7,TRBD1,TRBV7-9,TGTGCCAGCAGCTTAGTTCAGACGGGACAGGGGTTTTCCTACGAGCAGTACTTC,CASSLVQTGQGFSYEQYF
NA,TRBJ2-4,TRBD2,TRBV20-1,TGCTGTGCTAGTATTCTAGCGGGAGGGAACGCAGCCAAAAACATTCAGTACTTC,CCASILAGGNAAKNIQYF
NA,TRBJ1-4,NA,TRBV7-9,TGTGCCAGCAGTGCTCAGAGGGAAAAACTGTTTTTT,CASSAQREKLFF
NA,TRBJ2-7,NA,TRBV6-5,TGTGCCGGCAGTTACGCAGAGGGACGGACCTACGAGCAGTACTTC,CAGSYAEGRTYEQYF
NA,TRBJ2-7,NA,TRBV25-1,TGTGCCAGCAGTGAATTTAGTCTCTACGAGCAGTACTTC,CASSEFSLYEQYF
NA,TRBJ2-1,NA,TRBV25-1,TGTGCCAGCAGTGACCCCGGCAGGAGGAGCTCCTACAATGAGCAGTTCTTC,CASSDPGRRSSYNEQFF
few,TRBJ2-7,NA,TRBV27,TGTGCCAGCAGCCCAACACGACAATCCTACGAGTGGCAGTACTTC,CASSPTRQSYEWQYF
NA,TRBJ2-5,TRBD1,TRBV7-9,TGTGCCAGCAGCCTATTCGGGACAGGGCAGGGGGAGACCCAGTACTTC,CASSLFGTGQGETQYF
NA,TRBJ2-1,NA,TRBV6-5,TGTGCCTCCAGGAGGGCAAACAATGAGCAGTTCTTC,CASRRANNEQFF
NA,TRBJ2-7,TRBD1,TRBV5-1,TGCGCCAGCAGATGGAAACAGGGGGTAGGCGAGCAGTACTTC,CASRWKQGVGEQYF
many,TRBJ2-5,NA,TRBV6-6,TGTGCCAGCAGTCCCCGAGGGTTAGGAATCTCGGAGACCCAGTACTTC,CASSPRGLGISETQYF
few,TRBJ2-1,TRBD2,TRBV20-1,TGCAGTGCTAGAGGACTAGCGGAGTGGGGTGAGCAGTTCTTC,CSARGLAEWGEQFF
NA,TRBJ1-1,NA,TRBV20-1,TGCAGTGCTAGTTTCGGGGGGATGGCTTTCTTT,CSASFGGMAFF
NA,TRBJ2-5,TRBD2,TRBV28,TGTGCCAGCAGTCCCCGGTTGGCGGGAGGGCCTTGGTGGGAGACCCAGTACTTC,CASSPRLAGGPWWETQYF
NA,TRBJ2-1,TRBD2,TRBV9,TGTGCCAGCAGCGTATTGCAGCGGGAGCCTTACAATGAGCAGTTCTTC,CASSVLQREPYNEQFF
NA,TRBJ2-6,TRBD1,TRBV25-1,TGTGCCAGCAGTGAACCCACAGGGGGTGTCTCTGGGGCCAACGTCCTGACTTTC,CASSEPTGGVSGANVLTF
few,TRBJ2-3,NA,TRBV5-1,TGCGCCAGCAGCATACTAGCAGGGGATACGCAGTATTTT,CASSILAGDTQYF
NA,TRBJ2-2,NA,TRBV15,TGTGCCACCAGCAGAGACAAACACCTGAACACCGGGGAGCTGTTTTTT,CATSRDKHLNTGELFF
many,TRBJ2-1,TRBD2,TRBV6-6,TGTGCCAGCAGTTACTTTCGAGCGGGGGGAAATGAGCAGTTCTTC,CASSYFRAGGNEQFF
few,TRBJ2-1,TRBD2,TRBV7-2,TGTGCCAGCAGCTTACGGTGGGAAGCGGGGAATGAGCAGTTCTTC,CASSLRWEAGNEQFF
few,TRBJ2-7,TRBD2,TRBV7-2,TGTGCCAGCAGCTTAGAAAGGGTGGGAGGGTCTCCCTTCTACGAGCAGTACTTC,CASSLERVGGSPFYEQYF
few,TRBJ2-7,NA,TRBV9,TGTGCCAGCAGCGTAGACAGTACCTACGAGCAGTACTTC,CASSVDSTYEQYF
NA,TRBJ2-1,NA,TRBV4-1,TGCGCCAGCAGCCCTCATGGTGGGATCGGAAATGAGCAGTTCTTC,CASSPHGGIGNEQFF
NA,TRBJ1-4,NA,TRBV14,TGTGCCAGCAGCCAAGATAACAGGGTTGGAAATGAAAAACTGTTTTTT,CASSQDNRVGNEKLFF
once,TRBJ2-3,NA,TRBV20-1,TGCAGTGCCCTAACTTTCGGCACCGGGGGGACATTCACAGATACGCAGTATTTT,CSALTFGTGGTFTDTQYF
NA,TRBJ1-5,NA,TRBV7-2,TGTGCCAGCAGCTTAGAGGGCAGGGACTATAGCAATCAGCCCCAGCATTTT,CASSLEGRDYSNQPQHF
many,TRBJ1-5,NA,TRBV6-6,TGTGCCAGCAGTTACCGGGATAACAATCAGCCCCAGCATTTT,CASSYRDNNQPQHF
NA,TRBJ2-2,NA,TRBV12-3/TRBV12-4,TGTGCCAGCAGTTTATGGTCGGGTTACACCGGGGAGCTGTTTTTT,CASSLWSGYTGELFF
NA,TRBJ2-6,NA,TRBV5-7,TGTGCCAGCCCCGGGCGGTGGCCACGGTCCTCTGGGGCCAACGTCCTGACTTTC,CASPGRWPRSSGANVLTF
NA,TRBJ1-4,TRBD1,TRBV12-3/TRBV12-4,TGTGCCAGCAGTTCCCTTACAGGGGCTAATGAAAAACTGTTTTTT,CASSSLTGANEKLFF
NA,TRBJ1-1,TRBD1,TRBV29-1,TGCAGCGTTTATGGACAGGGGTACACTGAAGCTTTCTTT,CSVYGQGYTEAFF
NA,TRBJ2-3,TRBD1,TRBV25-1,TGTGCCAGCAGTGAGACAGGGTCAATCACAGATACGCAGTATTTT,CASSETGSITDTQYF
once,TRBJ2-3,NA,TRBV5-1,TGCGCCAGCAGCCCCGGAATGGGAACAGATGCGCAGTATTTT,CASSPGMGTDAQYF
once,TRBJ2-1,TRBD2,TRBV6-1,TGTGCCAGCAGAGAGCGGGACGGGTCCTACAATGAGCAGTTCTTC,CASRERDGSYNEQFF
once,TRBJ2-7,NA,TRBV28,TGTGCCAGCAGTTCGGGGCCCCTTTCGGAGCAGTACTTC,CASSSGPLSEQYF
NA,TRBJ2-1,TRBD2,TRBV27,TGTGCCAGCAGTCCCGGCCAGCGGGGACACAATGAGCAGTTCTTC,CASSPGQRGHNEQFF
NA,TRBJ1-2,NA,TRBV20-1,TGCAGTGCTAGAGATCATCGGGGCAACTATGGCTACACCTTC,CSARDHRGNYGYTF
NA,TRBJ1-1,NA,TRBV2,TGTGCCAGCAGACCCGGGACCTCGGAAGCTTTCTTT,CASRPGTSEAFF
NA,TRBJ2-3,TRBD1,TRBV7-2,TGTGCCAGCAGCTTGCCCCGGGACAGAAACACAGATACGCAGTATTTT,CASSLPRDRNTDTQYF
NA,TRBJ2-4,NA,TRBV5-1,TGCGCCAGCAGCTCTTCGACAGATACAGCCAAAAACATTCAGTACTTC,CASSSSTDTAKNIQYF
NA,TRBJ1-4,NA,TRBV29-1,TGCAGCGCCGGGGGGCTGGGTAATGAAAAACTGTTTTTT,CSAGGLGNEKLFF
few,TRBJ2-1,TRBD2,TRBV7-9,TGTGCCAGCAGCTTAGAAAGATCCGGGACTAGGGGGAATGAGCAGTTCTTC,CASSLERSGTRGNEQFF
NA,TRBJ1-2,TRBD1,TRBV7-2,TGTGCCAGCAGCTTAGCCATACAGGGGATCAATGGCTACACCTTC,CASSLAIQGINGYTF
NA,TRBJ1-2,TRBD1,TRBV4-2,TGTGCCAGCAGCCAACCCGGACAGGAGACTTATGGCTATGGCTACACCTTC,CASSQPGQETYGYGYTF
few,TRBJ2-5,NA,TRBV5-1,TGCGCCAGCAGCTTGGTTCTCGGAGAGACCCAGTACTTC,CASSLVLGETQYF
NA,TRBJ2-1,TRBD2,TRBV20-1,TGCAGTGCCAGACTAGCGGGATCCTACAATGAGCAGTTCTTC,CSARLAGSYNEQFF
few,TRBJ2-3,NA,TRBV12-3/TRBV12-4,TGTGCCAGCAGTTTAGGGGGGCCGGCAGATACGCAGTATTTT,CASSLGGPADTQYF
NA,TRBJ2-1,NA,TRBV20-1,TGCAGTGCTAGTGTGGACTCCTCCTACAATGAGCAGTTCTTC,CSASVDSSYNEQFF
NA,TRBJ2-1,TRBD2,TRBV6-2/TRBV6-3,TGTGCCAGCAGCGGACTAGTTGATTGGAATGAGCAGTTCTTC,CASSGLVDWNEQFF